The 27 T cell receptor beta chains in this list originate from one sample, sequenced in a study of T-cell reconstitution after alpha-beta-depleted transplantation in children. TCRbeta library preparation incorporated unique molecular identifiers. Using its own MiXCR run on the PCR reads, TCRdb lists one record per CDR3 protein. The sample lists about 58,000 distinct CDR3 sequences, 44% seen once, with about 98% in the top ten. The material sequenced was PBMCs, mostly from graft donor cells, taken 360 days after TCRalphabeta/CD19-depleted stem cell transplant. These receptors all come from a male patient under 18 who had a stem cell transplant for acute lymphoblastic leukemia, so the T cells may come from the graft donor.

The chain employs TRBV5-1 and TRBJ2-3; 9 bases map to TRBD1. Per germline, CDR1 SGHRS and CDR2 YFSETQ. Trimming took 4 bases from V and 0 from J; bases not matched to a gene: 6. The CDR3 sequence is 16 residues long. This chain's CDR3 is CASSPGQGLSTDTQYF. The DNA of the CDR3 is TGCGCCAGCAGCCCCGGACAGGGGCTTAGCACAGATACGCAGTATTTT.

The V gene is TRBV27, the J gene TRBJ2-7, with D perhaps TRBD1 (5 bases). V lost 3 bases and J lost 2, with 11 bases in between. This CDR3 contains 14 residues. CDR1 is MNHEY and CDR2 is SMNVEV in the germline V gene (reference sequence). The CDR3 sequence: CASSLGHQAYEQYF. In DNA, the CDR3 is TGTGCCAGCAGTTTGGGGCACCAAGCCTACGAGCAGTACTTC.

This chain connects TRBV20-1 to TRBJ2-5, with TRBD1 matching 9 bases. Trimming cost V 3 bases and J 4 bases; bases outside gene matches: 6. Germline CDR1 is DFQATT and CDR2 is SNEGSKA (reference sequence). This CDR3 is built from 14 residues. The CDR3, as DNA: TGCAGTGCTAGCCCACCGGGACAGGGAGAGACCCAGTACTTC. Its protein is CSASPPGQGETQYF.

The chain links TRBV28 to TRBJ2-7; D is perhaps TRBD2 (6 bases). Trimming left V 2 bases short and J 2 bases short, with 10 bases between. CDR3 length: 14 residues. CDR1 and CDR2 (germline): MDHEN, SYDVKM. CDR3 region: CASSLNGGPYEQYF. In DNA form, the CDR3 reads TGTGCCAGCAGTTTAAACGGAGGGCCCTACGAGCAGTACTTC.

This rearrangement joins TRBV24-1 to TRBJ2-5; tentatively, D is TRBD2 (6 bases). Between the trimmed V and J ends, which lost 1 base and 4 bases, there was a span of 9 bases. CDR1 and CDR2 from the germline V gene are KGHDR and SFDVKD. The CDR3 consists of 14 residues. The CDR3 DNA is TGTGCCACCAGTGATTTAGGAGGGATAGAGACCCAGTACTTC. Its protein is CATSDLGGIETQYF.

This clonotype came up many times. The chain is built from TRBV12-3 or TRBV12-4 and TRBJ2-3, with a possible D match to TRBD2 (5 bases). Trimming stripped 1 base from V and 6 bases from J, with 11 bases between. CDR3 length: 14 residues. The CDR3 spells CASSLGTGRDTQYF. CDR3 in DNA: TGTGCCAGCAGTTTAGGCACGGGAAGGGATACGCAGTATTTT.

This clonotype occurred once. The V gene is TRBV29-1, the J gene TRBJ2-3; D possibly matches TRBD1 or TRBD2 (5 bases each). In germline, CDR1 is SQVTM, CDR2 ANQGSEA. The V gene lost 1 base and the J gene lost 6 bases, with 17 bases spanning the gap. There are 15 residues in the CDR3. CDR3 loop: CSVEGGTLVLDTQYF. The DNA of the CDR3 is TGCAGCGTTGAAGGAGGGACCCTCGTCCTGGATACGCAGTATTTT.

This clonotype was observed a handful of times. The chain combines TRBV15 with TRBJ2-7; TRBD2 aligns across 9 bases. The CDR3 loop spans 16 amino acids. CDR1 and CDR2 (germline): LNHNV, YYDKDF (reference sequence). Unmatched junction bases numbered 4, after V lost 1 base and J lost 0 bases. This chain's CDR3 is CATSRVRAGGSYEQYF. CDR3 DNA: TGTGCCACCAGCAGAGTTCGAGCGGGGGGCTCCTACGAGCAGTACTTC.

The chain joins TRBV12-3 or TRBV12-4 to TRBJ2-1, with D hard to call. The CDR3 totals 12 residues. Trimming took 5 bases from V and 4 from J, leaving 6 bases between them. The CDR3 loop reads CASSIEYNEQFF. The CDR3 nucleotides read TGTGCCAGCAGTATCGAGTACAATGAGCAGTTCTTC.

This clonotype has a handful of counts. The chain joins TRBV12-3 or TRBV12-4 to TRBJ1-3; D gene uncertain. Deletions cut 8 bases from V and 1 base from J, with 9 bases between. The CDR3 spans 13 residues. The CDR3 coding sequence is TGTGCCAGCTCCCGTAGGTCTGGAAACACCATATATTTT. Residues: CASSRRSGNTIYF.

The V call is TRBV18, the J call TRBJ2-2; D gene uncertain. V was shortened by 3 bases and J by 8 bases, with 13 bases between the two germline ends. CDR3 length: 14 residues. The germline CDR1 and CDR2 sequences are KGHSH and LQKENI. The DNA for the CDR3 is TGTGCCAGCTCACCCGAAAGTATTCGGGGGGAGCTGTTTTTT. Its protein is CASSPESIRGELFF.

This chain connects TRBV5-1 to TRBJ2-2, with D hard to call. The CDR3 totals 15 residues. CDR1 and CDR2 from the germline V gene are SGHRS and YFSETQ. V lost 3 bases, J lost 6 bases, and 15 bases lay in between. The CDR3 DNA reads as TGCGCCAGCAGCTCAATCGGACGGGCGGCCGGGGAGCTGTTTTTT. Amino acid sequence: CASSSIGRAAGELFF.

J is TRBJ1-5 and V is TRBV12-3 or TRBV12-4; possibly TRBD1 for D (5 bases). The CDR3 covers 15 residues. The V gene lost 7 bases and the J gene lost 2 bases, with 15 bases spanning the gap. The CDR3 DNA follows: TGTGCCAGCACCCCAACTAGAGGGGGCAATCAGCCCCAGCATTTT. Protein product: CASTPTRGGNQPQHF.

The chain couples TRBV29-1 to TRBJ2-7; possible D gene TRBD2, 5 bases. The CDR3 spans 13 residues. The ends were cut back, 4 bases at V and 2 bases at J, with 12 bases in the middle. The germline CDR1 and CDR2 sequences are SQVTM and ANQGSEA. CDR3 bases: TGCAGCGTTGGGTCCCGGGGAACCTACGAGCAGTACTTC. This sequence encodes CSVGSRGTYEQYF.

The chain links TRBV28 to TRBJ2-5; 8 positions agree with TRBD2. Unmatched junction bases numbered 8, after V lost 2 bases and J lost 3 bases. Germline CDR1 MDHEN, CDR2 SYDVKM. The CDR3 loop spans 16 amino acids. CDR3 amino acids: CASSLSPGLGKETQYF. CDR3 in DNA: TGTGCCAGCAGTTTAAGCCCGGGACTAGGAAAAGAGACCCAGTACTTC.

This clonotype was counted a few times. V and J are TRBV4-3 and TRBJ2-3, with D unclear. The CDR3 is 15 amino acids. V shed 0 bases and J shed 0 bases, with 7 bases lying between them. Germline CDR1 LGHNA, CDR2 YSLEER. DNA for the CDR3: TGCGCCAGCAGCCAAGATTCGTTTAGCACAGATACGCAGTATTTT. The encoded protein is CASSQDSFSTDTQYF.

The chain has TRBV7-8 and TRBJ1-1; possibly TRBD1 for D (5 bases). Trimming left V 3 bases short and J 4 bases short, with 12 bases between. Germline CDR1 SGHVS, CDR2 FQNEAQ. There are 14 residues in the CDR3. DNA for the CDR3: TGTGCCAGCAGCTTCCGAGGTGGGGGCACTGAAGCTTTCTTT. Its protein is CASSFRGGGTEAFF.

This rearrangement joins TRBV10-1 to TRBJ2-1; 9 bases are a match to TRBD2. The CDR3 contains 15 residues. From germline, CDR1 is WNHNN and CDR2 SYGVQD (reference sequence). The ends lost 6 bases at V and 7 bases at J; junction bases unmatched: 10. The CDR3 here is CASSGLAKIGNEQFF. The CDR3 DNA reads TGCGCCAGCAGCGGACTAGCGAAAATCGGGAATGAGCAGTTCTTC.

This chain links TRBV28 with TRBJ2-2, with TRBD2 identical over 9 bases. Trimming at V came to 4 bases and at J to 5 bases, leaving 8 bases not matched to a gene. This CDR3 is built from 16 residues. CDR1 MDHEN and CDR2 SYDVKM come from the germline V gene. CDR3 sequence: CASSSLAGVGTGELFF. CDR3 in DNA: TGTGCCAGCAGTTCCTTAGCGGGAGTAGGGACCGGGGAGCTGTTTTTT.

The chain uses TRBV11-2 and TRBJ2-7; the match to TRBD2 covers 13 bases. V was clipped by 4 bases and J by 2 bases; unmatched bases: 5. CDR1 is SGHAT and CDR2 is FQNNGV in the germline V gene. This CDR3 has 16 residues. CDR3 nucleotide sequence: TGTGCCAGCAGCTCCCGACTAGCGGGAGGCCCCTACGAGCAGTACTTC. It is translated as CASSSRLAGGPYEQYF.

This clonotype has only a few counts. The V call is TRBV29-1, the J call TRBJ1-1; D remains ambiguous. Germline CDR1 is SQVTM and CDR2 is ANQGSEA. With 3 bases removed from V and 7 bases from J, the gap between germline ends came to 9 bases. This CDR3 is built from 11 residues. The CDR3 coding sequence is TGCAGCGTTGAGCTTACAGTTGAAGCTTTCTTT. Its translation is CSVELTVEAFF.

The chain recombines TRBV10-2 with TRBJ2-7; a possible D gene is TRBD1 (6 bases). The CDR3 has 14 amino acids. In germline, CDR1 is WSHSY, CDR2 SAAADI. V gave up 8 bases and J gave up 2 bases, with 16 bases separating them. CDR3 coding DNA: TGCGCCAGCGCTAGGACAGAAGCGGCCTACGAGCAGTACTTC. As protein: CASARTEAAYEQYF.

This clonotype was found a few times. The chain uses TRBV29-1 and TRBJ2-7; 7 bases line up with TRBD2. The junction had 7 bases not matched to a gene; V was cut back by 2 bases and J by 0 bases. Germline V gene data show CDR1 as SQVTM and CDR2 as ANQGSEA. The CDR3 loop spans 15 amino acids. The CDR3 bases are TGCAGCGTTGAAAATGGGCGGGAGAGCTCCTACGAGCAGTACTTC. Its translation: CSVENGRESSYEQYF.

This clonotype has more than one count but fewer than ten. The V call is TRBV6-5, the J call TRBJ2-3; no clear D gene. CDR3 length: 14 amino acids. Trimming cost V 0 bases and J 0 bases, with 4 bases left between them. CDR1 is MNHEY, CDR2 SVGAGI, per germline. The CDR3 region has the DNA TGTGCCAGCAGTTACTCGGCCAGCACAGATACGCAGTATTTT. Translated, it gives CASSYSASTDTQYF.

The chain combines TRBV7-9 with TRBJ1-2, with D maybe TRBD1 (5 bases). The V gene lost 6 bases and the J gene lost 2 bases, with 10 bases spanning the gap. The CDR3 has 13 residues. CDR1 and CDR2 from the germline V gene are SEHNR and FQNEAQ (reference sequence). Here the CDR3 DNA reads TGTGCCAGCAGTGGGACGGAGAACTATGGCTACACCTTC. It is translated as CASSGTENYGYTF.

This clonotype appeared a few times. CDR3 protein: CASRLASSYEQYF. CDR3 nucleotides: TGTGCCAGCAGGCTAGCGAGCTCCTACGAGCAGTACTTC. The chain couples TRBV12-3 or TRBV12-4 to TRBJ2-7; D may be TRBD2 (6 bases). The CDR3 has 13 amino acids. Deletions cut 6 bases from V and 0 bases from J, with 9 bases between.

The chain combines TRBV12-3 or TRBV12-4 with TRBJ2-7, with 10 nucleotides matching TRBD2. The CDR3 extends over 14 amino acids. V lost 3 bases, J lost 6 bases, and 5 bases stayed unmatched. This CDR3 reads CASSFLLAGIEQYF. The DNA for the CDR3 is TGTGCCAGCAGTTTCTTACTAGCGGGAATCGAGCAGTACTTC.